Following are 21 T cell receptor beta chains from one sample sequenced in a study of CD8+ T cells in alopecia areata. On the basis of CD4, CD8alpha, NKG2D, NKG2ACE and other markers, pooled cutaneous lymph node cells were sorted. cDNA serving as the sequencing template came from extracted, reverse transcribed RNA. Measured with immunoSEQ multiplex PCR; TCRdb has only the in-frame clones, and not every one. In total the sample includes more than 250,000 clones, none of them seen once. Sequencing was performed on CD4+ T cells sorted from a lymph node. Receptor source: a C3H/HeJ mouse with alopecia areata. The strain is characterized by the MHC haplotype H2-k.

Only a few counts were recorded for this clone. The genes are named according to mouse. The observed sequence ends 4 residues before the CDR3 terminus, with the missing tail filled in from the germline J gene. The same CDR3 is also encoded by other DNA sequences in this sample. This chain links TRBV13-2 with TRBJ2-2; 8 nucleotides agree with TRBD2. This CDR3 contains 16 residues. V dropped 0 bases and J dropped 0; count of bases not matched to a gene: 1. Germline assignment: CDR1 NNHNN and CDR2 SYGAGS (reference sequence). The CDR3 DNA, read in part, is TGTGCCAGCGGTGATGCCTGGGGGGCAAACACCGGG. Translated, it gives CASGDAWGANTG. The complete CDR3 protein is CASGDAWGANTGQLYF.

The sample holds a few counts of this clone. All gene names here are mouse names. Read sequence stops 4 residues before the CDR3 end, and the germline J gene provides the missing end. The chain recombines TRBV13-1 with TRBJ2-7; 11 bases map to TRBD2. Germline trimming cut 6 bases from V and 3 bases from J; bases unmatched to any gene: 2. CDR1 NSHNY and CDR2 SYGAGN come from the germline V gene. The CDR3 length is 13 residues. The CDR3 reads CASNWGGLYEQYF. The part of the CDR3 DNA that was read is TGTGCCAGCAACTGGGGGGGCCTCTAT.

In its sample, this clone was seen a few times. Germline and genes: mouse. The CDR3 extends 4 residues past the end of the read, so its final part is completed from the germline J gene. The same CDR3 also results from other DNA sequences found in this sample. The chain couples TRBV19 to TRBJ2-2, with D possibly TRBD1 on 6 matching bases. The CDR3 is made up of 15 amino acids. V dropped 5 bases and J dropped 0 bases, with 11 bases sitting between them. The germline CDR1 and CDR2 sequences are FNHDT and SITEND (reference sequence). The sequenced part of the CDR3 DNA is TGTGCCAGCAGCCGAGACAGGCCAAACACCGGG. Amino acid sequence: CASSRDRPNTG. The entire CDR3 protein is CASSRDRPNTGQLYF.

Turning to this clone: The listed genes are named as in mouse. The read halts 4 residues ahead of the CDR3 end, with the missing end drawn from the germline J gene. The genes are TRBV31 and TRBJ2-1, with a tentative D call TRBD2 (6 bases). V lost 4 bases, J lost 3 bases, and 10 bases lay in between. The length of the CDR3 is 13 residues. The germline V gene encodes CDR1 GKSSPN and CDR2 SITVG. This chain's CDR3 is CAWNLGSYAEQFF. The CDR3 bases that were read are TGTGCCTGGAATCTGGGGTCCTATGCT.

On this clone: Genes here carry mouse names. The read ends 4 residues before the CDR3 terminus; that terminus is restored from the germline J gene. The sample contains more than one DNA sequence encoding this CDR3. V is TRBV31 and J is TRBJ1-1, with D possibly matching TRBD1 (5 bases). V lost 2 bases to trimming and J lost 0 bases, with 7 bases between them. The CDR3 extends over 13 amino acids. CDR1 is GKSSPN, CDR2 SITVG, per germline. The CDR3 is CAWSGGANTEVFF. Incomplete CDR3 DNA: TGTGCCTGGAGTGGGGGGGCAAACACA.

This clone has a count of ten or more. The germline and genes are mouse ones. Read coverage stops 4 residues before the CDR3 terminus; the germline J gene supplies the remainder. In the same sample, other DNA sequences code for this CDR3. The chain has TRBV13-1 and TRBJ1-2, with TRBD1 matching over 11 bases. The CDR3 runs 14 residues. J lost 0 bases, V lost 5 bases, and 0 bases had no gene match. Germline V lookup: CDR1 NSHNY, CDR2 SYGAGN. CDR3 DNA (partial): TGTGCCAGCAGGGGACAGGGGGCAAACTCC. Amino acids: CASRGQGANS. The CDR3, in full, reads CASRGQGANSDYTF.

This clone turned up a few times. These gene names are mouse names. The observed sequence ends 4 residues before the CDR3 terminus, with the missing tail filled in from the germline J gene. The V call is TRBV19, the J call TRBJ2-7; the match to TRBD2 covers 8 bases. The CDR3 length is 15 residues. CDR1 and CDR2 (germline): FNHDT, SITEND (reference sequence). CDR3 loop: CASSIGGGAENEQYF. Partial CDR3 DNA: TGTGCCAGCAGTATAGGGGGGGGCGCGGAGAAT. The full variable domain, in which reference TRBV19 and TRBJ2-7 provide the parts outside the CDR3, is GGIITQTPKFLIGQEGQKLTLKCQQNFNHDTMYWYRQDSGKGLRLIYYSITENDLQKGDLSEGYDASREKKSSFSLTVTSAQKNEMAVFLCASSIGGGAENEQYFGPGTRLTVL.

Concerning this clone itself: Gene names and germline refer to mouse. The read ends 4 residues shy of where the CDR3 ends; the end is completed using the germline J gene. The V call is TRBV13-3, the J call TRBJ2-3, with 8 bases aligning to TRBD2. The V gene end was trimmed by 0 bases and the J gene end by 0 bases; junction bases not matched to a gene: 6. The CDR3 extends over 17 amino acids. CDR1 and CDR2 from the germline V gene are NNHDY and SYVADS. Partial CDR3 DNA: TGTGCCAGCAGTGATGCAACTGGGGGTGTGAGTGCAGAA. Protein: CASSDATGGVSAE. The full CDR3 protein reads CASSDATGGVSAETLYF.

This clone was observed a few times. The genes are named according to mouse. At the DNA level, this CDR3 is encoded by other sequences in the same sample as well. The CDR3 region is CASSPPGLGYEQYF. The CDR3 bases that were read are TGTGCCAGCAGTCCCCCGGGACTGGGCTAT. This sequence joins TRBV19 and TRBJ2-7; TRBD2 aligns across 9 bases. The read ends 4 residues shy of where the CDR3 ends; the end is completed using the germline J gene. Germline-derived CDR1 and CDR2 are FNHDT and SITEND (reference sequence). The trim removed 4 bases at V and 3 bases at J, leaving 5 bases unmatched. The CDR3 runs 14 residues. The full variable domain, rest sourced from reference TRBV19 and TRBJ2-7, is GGIITQTPKFLIGQEGQKLTLKCQQNFNHDTMYWYRQDSGKGLRLIYYSITENDLQKGDLSEGYDASREKKSSFSLTVTSAQKNEMAVFLCASSPPGLGYEQYFGPGTRLTVL.

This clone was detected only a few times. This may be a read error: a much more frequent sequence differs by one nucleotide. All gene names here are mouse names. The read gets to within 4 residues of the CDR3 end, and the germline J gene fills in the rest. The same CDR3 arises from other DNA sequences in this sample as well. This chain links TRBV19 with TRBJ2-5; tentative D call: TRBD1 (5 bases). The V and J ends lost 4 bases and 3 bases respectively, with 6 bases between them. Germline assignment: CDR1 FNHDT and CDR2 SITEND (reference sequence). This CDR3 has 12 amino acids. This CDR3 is CASSDRQDTQYF. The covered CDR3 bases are TGTGCCAGCAGTGACAGACAAGAC.

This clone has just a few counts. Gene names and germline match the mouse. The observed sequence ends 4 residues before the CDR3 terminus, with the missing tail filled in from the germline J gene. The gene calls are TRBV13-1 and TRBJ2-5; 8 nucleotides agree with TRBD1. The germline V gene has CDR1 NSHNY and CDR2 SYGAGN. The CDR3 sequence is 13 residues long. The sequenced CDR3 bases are TGTGCCAGCAGTCGGACAGGGCCAGAC. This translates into CASSRTGPD. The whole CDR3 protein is CASSRTGPDTQYF.

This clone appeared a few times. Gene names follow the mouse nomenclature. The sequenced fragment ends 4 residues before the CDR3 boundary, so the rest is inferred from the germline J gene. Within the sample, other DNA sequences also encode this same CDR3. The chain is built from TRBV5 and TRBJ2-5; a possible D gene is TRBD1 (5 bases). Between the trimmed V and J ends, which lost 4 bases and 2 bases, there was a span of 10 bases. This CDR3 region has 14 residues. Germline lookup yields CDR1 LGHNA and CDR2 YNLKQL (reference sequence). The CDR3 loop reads CASSLQGGQDTQYF. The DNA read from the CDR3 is TGTGCCAGCAGCCTCCAGGGTGGCCAAGAC.

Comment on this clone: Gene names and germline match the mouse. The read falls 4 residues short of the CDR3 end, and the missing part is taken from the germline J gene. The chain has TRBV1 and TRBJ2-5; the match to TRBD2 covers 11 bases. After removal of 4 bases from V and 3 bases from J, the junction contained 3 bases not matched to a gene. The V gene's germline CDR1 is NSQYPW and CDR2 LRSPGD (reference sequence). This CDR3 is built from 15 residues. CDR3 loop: CTCSDDWGGQDTQYF. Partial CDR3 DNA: TGCACCTGCAGTGATGACTGGGGGGGTCAAGAC.

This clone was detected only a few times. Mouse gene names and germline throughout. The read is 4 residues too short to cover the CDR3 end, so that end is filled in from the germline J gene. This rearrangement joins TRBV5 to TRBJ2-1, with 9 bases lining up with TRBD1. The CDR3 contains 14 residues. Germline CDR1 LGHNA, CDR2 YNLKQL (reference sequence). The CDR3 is CASSQDYRGPEQFF. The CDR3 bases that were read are TGTGCCAGCAGCCAAGATTACAGGGGGCCT.

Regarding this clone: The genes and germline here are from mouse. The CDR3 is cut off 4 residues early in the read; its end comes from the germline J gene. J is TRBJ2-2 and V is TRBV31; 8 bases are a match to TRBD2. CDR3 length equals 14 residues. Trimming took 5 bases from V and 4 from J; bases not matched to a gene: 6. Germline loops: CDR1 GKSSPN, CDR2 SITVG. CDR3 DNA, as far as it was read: TGTGCCTGGGCGGGGGGGGCGCCCACCGGG. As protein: CAWAGGAPTG. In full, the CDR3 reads CAWAGGAPTGQLYF.

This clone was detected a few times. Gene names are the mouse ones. The DNA read from the CDR3 is TGTGCCAGCAGTCCAGGGGGAAACACA. Residues: CASSPGGNT. The CDR3, in full, reads CASSPGGNTEVFF. The chain has TRBV13-1 and TRBJ1-1, with 7 bases lining up with TRBD1. With the read ending 4 residues before the CDR3 end, the germline J gene is used to fill in that end. Losses at the gene ends were 4 bases for V and 1 base for J; bases not matched to a gene: 1. The CDR3 length is 13 residues. In germline, CDR1 is NSHNY, CDR2 SYGAGN.

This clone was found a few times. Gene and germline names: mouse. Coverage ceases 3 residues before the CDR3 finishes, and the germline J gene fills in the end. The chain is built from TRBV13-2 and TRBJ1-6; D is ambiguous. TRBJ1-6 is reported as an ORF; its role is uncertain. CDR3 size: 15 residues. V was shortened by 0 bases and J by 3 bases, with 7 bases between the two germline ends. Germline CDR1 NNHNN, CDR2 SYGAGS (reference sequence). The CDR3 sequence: CASGDDRLYNSPLYF. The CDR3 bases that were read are TGTGCCAGCGGTGATGACAGACTCTATAATTCGCCC.

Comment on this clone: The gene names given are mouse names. CDR3 bases read: TGTGCCAGCGGTGTGGGTGCAGAA. It specifies CASGVGAE. The whole CDR3 region reads CASGVGAETLYF. The rearrangement links TRBV13-2 to TRBJ2-3, with unresolved D. The CDR3 end lies 4 residues beyond the end of the read and is filled in from the germline J gene. The CDR3 covers 12 residues. In germline, CDR1 is NNHNN, CDR2 SYGAGS (reference sequence). Trimming shortened V by 3 bases and J by 1 base, and 3 bases separated the two germline ends.

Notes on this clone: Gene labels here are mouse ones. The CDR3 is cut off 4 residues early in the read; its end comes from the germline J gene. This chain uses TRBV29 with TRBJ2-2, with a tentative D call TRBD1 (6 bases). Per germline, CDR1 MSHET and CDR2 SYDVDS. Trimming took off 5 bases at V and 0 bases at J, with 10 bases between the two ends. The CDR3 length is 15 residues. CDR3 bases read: TGTGCTAGCAGTAAGGACAGCTCAAACACCGGG. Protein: CASSKDSSNTG. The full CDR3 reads CASSKDSSNTGQLYF.

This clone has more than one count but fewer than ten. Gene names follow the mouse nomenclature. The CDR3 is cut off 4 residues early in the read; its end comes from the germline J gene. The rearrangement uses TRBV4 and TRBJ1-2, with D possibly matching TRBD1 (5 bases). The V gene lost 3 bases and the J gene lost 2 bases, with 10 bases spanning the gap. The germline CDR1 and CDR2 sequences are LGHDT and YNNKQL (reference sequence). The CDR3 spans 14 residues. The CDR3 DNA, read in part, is TGTGCCAGCAGCTACAGGGAGGGGAACTCC. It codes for CASSYREGNS. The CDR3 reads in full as CASSYREGNSDYTF.

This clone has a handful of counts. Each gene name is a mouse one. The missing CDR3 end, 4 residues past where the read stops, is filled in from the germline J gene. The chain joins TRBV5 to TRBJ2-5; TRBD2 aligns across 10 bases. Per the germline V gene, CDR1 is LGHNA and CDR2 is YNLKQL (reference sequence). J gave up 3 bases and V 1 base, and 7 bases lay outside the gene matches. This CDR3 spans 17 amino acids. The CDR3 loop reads CASSQGLGGRGQDTQYF. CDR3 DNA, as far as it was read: TGTGCCAGCAGCCAAGGCCTGGGGGGGCGCGGGCAAGAC.